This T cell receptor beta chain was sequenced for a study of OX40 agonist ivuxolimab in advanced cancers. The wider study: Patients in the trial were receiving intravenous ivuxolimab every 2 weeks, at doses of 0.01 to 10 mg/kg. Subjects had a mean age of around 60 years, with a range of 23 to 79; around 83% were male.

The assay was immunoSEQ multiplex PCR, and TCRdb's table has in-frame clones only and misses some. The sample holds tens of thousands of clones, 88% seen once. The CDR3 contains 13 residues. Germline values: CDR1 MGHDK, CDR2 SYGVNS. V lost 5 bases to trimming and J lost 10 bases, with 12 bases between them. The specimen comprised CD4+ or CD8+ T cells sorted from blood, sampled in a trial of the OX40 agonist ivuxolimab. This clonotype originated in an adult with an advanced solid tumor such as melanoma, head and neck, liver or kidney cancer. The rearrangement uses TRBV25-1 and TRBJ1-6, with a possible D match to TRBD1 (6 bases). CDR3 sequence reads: CASSPRGASPLHF. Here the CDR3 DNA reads TGTGCCAGCAGTCCTCGGGGGGCCTCACCCCTCCACTTT.